What follows are 25 T cell receptor beta chains derived from one specimen sequenced in a study of T cell changes during pregnancy in multiple sclerosis. TCRdb's copy holds only in-frame clones and misses some; the assay was immunoSEQ multiplex PCR. The sample lists some 30,000 clones, about 89% seen once, with 6% to 8% in the top ten. Here the sequenced sample was CD8+ T cells from peripheral blood mononuclear cells, taken in the second trimester of pregnancy. The receptors stem from a female donor with multiple sclerosis, enrolled in a pregnancy study.

The chain carries TRBV25-1 and TRBJ1-2; D perhaps matches TRBD1 (6 bases). Trimming cost V 6 bases and J 6 bases, with 14 bases left between them. This CDR3 is 13 amino acids long. CDR1 and CDR2 (germline): MGHDK, SYGVNS. As DNA, the CDR3 is TGTGCCAGCAGGGGGCAGGGGCACCATGGCTACACCTTC. The encoded protein is CASRGQGHHGYTF.

J is TRBJ2-1 and V is TRBV7-9, with D uncertain. Between the trimmed V and J ends, which lost 5 bases and 6 bases, there was a span of 11 bases. The CDR3 runs 13 residues. The germline gives CDR1 SEHNR, CDR2 FQNEAQ (reference sequence). The CDR3 reads CASSLSNFNEQFF. The CDR3 DNA reads as TGTGCCAGCAGCCTAAGTAACTTCAATGAGCAGTTCTTC.

The V and J genes are TRBV28 and TRBJ1-1; TRBD1 matches at 7 bases. The CDR3 totals 13 residues. J gave up 1 base and V 6 bases, and 2 bases lay outside the gene matches. Germline-derived CDR1 and CDR2 are MDHEN and SYDVKM. The CDR3, as DNA: TGTGCCAGCAGCCAGGGGGAGAACACTGAAGCTTTCTTT. Encoded protein: CASSQGENTEAFF.

The V call is TRBV5-1, the J call TRBJ2-2; weak D call: TRBD1 (5 bases). This CDR3 contains 15 residues. V gave up 0 bases and J gave up 8 bases, with 14 bases separating them. In germline, CDR1 is SGHRS, CDR2 YFSETQ. The CDR3 sequence: CASSLEGARLGELFF. CDR3 bases: TGCGCCAGCAGCTTGGAAGGGGCGCGGTTGGGGGAGCTGTTTTTT.

This clone was observed once. The chain couples TRBV7-6 to TRBJ2-7; D is ambiguous. V was cut by 5 bases and J by 0 bases, with 8 bases left in between. CDR3 length: 13 amino acids. Germline CDR1 is SGHVS and CDR2 is FNYEAQ. The DNA for the CDR3 is TGTGCCAGCAGCGCAACAGTCTCCTACGAGCAGTACTTC. This gives the protein CASSATVSYEQYF.

DNA of the CDR3: TGTGCCAGCACGGAAAGAGGGGGGGGCCAAGAGACCCAGTACTTC. Its protein is CASTERGGGQETQYF. The chain links TRBV9 to TRBJ2-5; perhaps TRBD2 as D (7 bases). From germline, CDR1 is SGDLS and CDR2 YYNGEE. Trimming cost V 6 bases and J 1 base, with 16 bases left between them. This CDR3 contains 15 residues. Complete variable domain (other parts from reference TRBV9 and TRBJ2-5): DSGVTQTPKHLITATGQRVTLRCSPRSGDLSVYWYQQSLDQGLQFLIQYYNGEERAKGNILERFSAQQFPDLHSELNLSSLELGDSALYFCASTERGGGQETQYFGPGTRLLVL.

The V gene is TRBV11-2, the J gene TRBJ1-5; TRBD1 matches 8 bases. Germline loops: CDR1 SGHAT, CDR2 FQNNGV. The CDR3 totals 15 residues. The ends lost 5 bases at V and 0 bases at J; junction bases unmatched: 3. CDR3: CASSPTGDSNQPQHF. The CDR3 region has the DNA TGTGCCAGCAGCCCGACAGGGGATAGCAATCAGCCCCAGCATTTT. Using reference TRBV11-2 and TRBJ1-5 for the parts outside the CDR3, the full variable domain is EAGVAQSPRYKIIEKRQSVAFWCNPISGHATLYWYQQILGQGPKLLIQFQNNGVVDDSQLPKDRFSAERLKGVDSTLKIQPAKLEDSAVYLCASSPTGDSNQPQHFGDGTRLSIL.

The chain employs TRBV4-3 and TRBJ2-1; 10 bases line up with TRBD1. Germline V gene lookup returns CDR1 LGHNA and CDR2 YSLEER. CDR3 size: 15 residues. V gave up 8 bases and J gave up 2 bases; unmatched junction bases: 6. The CDR3, as DNA: TGCGCCAGCGGGTCCGGGACAGGGGCCTACAATGAGCAGTTCTTC. Its protein is CASGSGTGAYNEQFF.

This chain uses TRBV9 with TRBJ1-1; D is unclear. Trimming took off 4 bases at V and 0 bases at J, with 19 bases between the two ends. This CDR3 has 17 amino acids. Germline CDR1 and CDR2: SGDLS and YYNGEE. CDR3 coding DNA: TGTGCCAGCAGCCCCCGAGGAGGGCCCATTATGAACACTGAAGCTTTCTTT. Its translation is CASSPRGGPIMNTEAFF.

The gene calls are TRBV29-1 and TRBJ2-5; a possible D gene is TRBD2 (5 bases). The germline V gene has CDR1 SQVTM and CDR2 ANQGSEA. The CDR3 has 14 amino acids. Trimming stripped 4 bases from V and 4 bases from J, with 16 bases between. CDR3 nucleotide sequence: TGCAGCGTTGGTCGCGCGGGCGTAGGAGAGACCCAGTACTTC. Its translation is CSVGRAGVGETQYF.

The V gene is TRBV28, the J gene TRBJ2-2, with 11 bases fitting TRBD2. CDR1 is MDHEN and CDR2 is SYDVKM in the germline V gene. The CDR3 totals 14 residues. V dropped 6 bases and J dropped 4; count of bases not matched to a gene: 1. Here the CDR3 reads CASRLAGGTGELFF. The CDR3 nucleotides read TGTGCCAGCAGGCTAGCGGGAGGCACCGGGGAGCTGTTTTTT. Looking up the rest from reference TRBV28 and TRBJ2-2 gives the full variable domain: DVKVTQSSRYLVKRTGEKVFLECVQDMDHENMFWYRQDPGLGLRLIYFSYDVKMKEKGDIPEGYSVSREKKERFSLILESASTNQTSMYLCASRLAGGTGELFFGEGSRLTVL.

The chain joins TRBV5-5 to TRBJ2-1; 10 positions agree with TRBD2. There are 15 residues in the CDR3. Germline V lookup: CDR1 SGHKS, CDR2 YYEKEE (reference sequence). The J segment lost 4 bases and the V segment lost 5 bases, leaving 6 bases of the junction unmatched. The CDR3 coding sequence is TGTGCCAGCAGTTTAGTAGCGGGGGGTTACAATGAGCAGTTCTTC. This codes for CASSLVAGGYNEQFF.

The rearrangement uses TRBV5-6 and TRBJ2-1; TRBD2 matches at 12 bases. CDR3 length equals 17 residues. V was clipped by 3 bases and J by 5 bases; unmatched bases: 9. From germline, CDR1 is SGHDT and CDR2 YYEEEE. This chain's CDR3 is CASSSRPSGGANNEQFF. For the CDR3, the DNA is TGTGCCAGCAGCTCACGACCTAGCGGGGGGGCCAACAATGAGCAGTTCTTC.

V usage is TRBV5-1 and J usage is TRBJ1-1, with 7 bases lining up with TRBD1. This CDR3 is built from 13 residues. Looked up from germline, CDR1 is SGHRS and CDR2 is YFSETQ. Germline trimming cut 4 bases from V and 3 bases from J; bases unmatched to any gene: 3. CDR3 nucleotides: TGCGCCAGCAGCGGGGACAGATACACTGAAGCTTTCTTT. Translating it yields CASSGDRYTEAFF.

The rearrangement links TRBV5-6 to TRBJ2-7, with 10 positions matching TRBD2. Trimming at V came to 2 bases and at J to 0 bases, leaving 8 bases not matched to a gene. CDR1 and CDR2 from the germline V gene are SGHDT and YYEEEE. The length of the CDR3 is 17 residues. Here the CDR3 DNA reads TGTGCCAGCAGCTTCCTCGGACTAGCGGTTCCCTCCTACGAGCAGTACTTC. This gives the protein CASSFLGLAVPSYEQYF.

The chain carries TRBV18 and TRBJ2-5; 7 bases fit TRBD2. The CDR3 is 15 residues long. The junction had 7 bases not matched to a gene; V was cut back by 1 base and J by 5 bases. CDR1 is KGHSH, CDR2 LQKENI, per germline. This CDR3 reads CASSPRLAQDETQYF. DNA of the CDR3: TGTGCCAGCTCACCACGACTAGCTCAGGACGAGACCCAGTACTTC.

The CDR3 DNA follows: TGTGCCAGCAGCTTGGGGCAGGCAGAGCAGTACTTC. Its protein is CASSLGQAEQYF. The rearrangement joins TRBV5-6 to TRBJ2-7; D is unclear. The germline V gene has CDR1 SGHDT and CDR2 YYEEEE. The CDR3 sequence is 12 residues long. The V gene lost 0 bases and the J gene lost 7 bases, with 8 bases spanning the gap.

The chain has TRBV28 and TRBJ1-5, with 9 bases identical to TRBD1. The CDR3 runs to 19 residues. Unmatched junction bases numbered 18, after V lost 3 bases and J lost 6 bases. Germline V gene sequence: CDR1 MDHEN, CDR2 SYDVKM. The CDR3 protein is CASSFPPRTGARRSQPQHF. CDR3 coding DNA: TGTGCCAGCAGTTTCCCGCCTCGGACAGGGGCCCGTCGTAGTCAGCCCCAGCATTTT.

The genes are TRBV9 and TRBJ2-1, with D possibly TRBD2 on 6 matching bases. Trimming stripped 1 base from V and 8 bases from J, with 13 bases between. This CDR3 has 14 amino acids. The V gene's germline CDR1 is SGDLS and CDR2 YYNGEE. CDR3 residues: CASSVSGRGDEQFF. Written as DNA, the CDR3 is TGTGCCAGCAGCGTATCCGGGAGAGGGGATGAGCAGTTCTTC.

The chain joins TRBV6-1 to TRBJ1-1; D is possibly TRBD1 (6 bases). Germline-derived CDR1 and CDR2 are MNHNS and SASEGT. This CDR3 has 13 amino acids. V was shortened by 3 bases and J by 3 bases, with 8 bases between the two germline ends. CDR3 residues: CASSETGDTEAFF. CDR3 nucleotides: TGTGCCAGCAGTGAGACAGGCGACACTGAAGCTTTCTTT.

In this sample, this clone turned up once. This sequence joins TRBV10-3 and TRBJ2-5, with D perhaps matching TRBD2 (5 bases). Germline values: CDR1 ENHRY, CDR2 SYGVKD. The CDR3 has 14 amino acids. V was shortened by 6 bases and J by 1 base, with 12 bases between the two germline ends. The CDR3 DNA sequence: TGTGCCATCAGCAATTCCGGGGTCCAAGAGACCCAGTACTTC. Amino acids: CAISNSGVQETQYF.

The rearrangement links TRBV6-5 to TRBJ1-1; unclear D gene. V was shortened by 0 bases and J by 6 bases, with 8 bases between the two germline ends. From germline, CDR1 is MNHEY and CDR2 SVGAGI. The CDR3 loop spans 13 amino acids. The CDR3 nucleotides read TGTGCCAGCAGTTACTCGAAGGGAGCTGAAGCTTTCTTT. Residues: CASSYSKGAEAFF.

This sequence joins TRBV6-4 and TRBJ1-1; 7 positions agree with TRBD1. The germline gives CDR1 MRHNA, CDR2 SNTAGT. The CDR3 totals 15 residues. V shed 2 bases and J 3 bases; nucleotides not matched to a gene: 6. The CDR3 loop reads CASSDPPGGHTEAFF. CDR3 in DNA: TGTGCCAGCAGTGACCCTCCAGGGGGGCACACTGAAGCTTTCTTT.

The V and J genes are TRBV4-2 and TRBJ1-2, with 7 bases fitting TRBD1. The germline CDR1 and CDR2 sequences are LGHNA and YNFKEQ. This CDR3 contains 15 residues. The V segment lost 0 bases and the J segment 2 bases; nucleotides outside the gene matches: 3. CDR3 region: CASSQEGQLNYGYTF. In nucleotides, the CDR3 is TGTGCCAGCAGCCAAGAGGGACAGTTAAACTATGGCTACACCTTC.

The chain is built from TRBV29-1 and TRBJ2-7; 7 bases fit TRBD2. This CDR3 has 11 amino acids. Germline CDR1 reads SQVTM; CDR2 reads ANQGSEA. V lost 2 bases and J lost 7; bases outside the gene matches: 2. Here the CDR3 reads CSVEREGEQYF. CDR3 bases: TGCAGCGTTGAAAGGGAGGGAGAGCAGTACTTC.